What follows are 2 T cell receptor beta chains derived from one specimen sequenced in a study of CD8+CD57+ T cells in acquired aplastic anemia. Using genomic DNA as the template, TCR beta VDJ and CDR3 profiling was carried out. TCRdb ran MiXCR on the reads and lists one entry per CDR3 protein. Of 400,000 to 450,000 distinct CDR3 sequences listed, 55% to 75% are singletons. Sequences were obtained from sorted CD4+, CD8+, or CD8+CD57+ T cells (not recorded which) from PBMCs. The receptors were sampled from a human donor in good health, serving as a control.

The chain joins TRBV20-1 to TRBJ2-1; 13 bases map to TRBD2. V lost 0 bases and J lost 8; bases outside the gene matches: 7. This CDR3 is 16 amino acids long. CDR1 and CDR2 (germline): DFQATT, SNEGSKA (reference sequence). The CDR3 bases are TGCAGTGCTAGAGACCGACTAGCGGGGGGCCTCGATGAGCAGTTCTTC. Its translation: CSARDRLAGGLDEQFF.

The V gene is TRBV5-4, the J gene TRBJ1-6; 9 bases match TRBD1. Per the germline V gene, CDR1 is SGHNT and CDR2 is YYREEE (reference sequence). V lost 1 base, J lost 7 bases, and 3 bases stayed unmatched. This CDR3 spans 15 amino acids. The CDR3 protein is CASSLPDRGNSPLHF. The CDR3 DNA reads TGTGCCAGCAGCTTGCCAGACAGGGGGAATTCACCCCTCCACTTT.